This T cell receptor (beta chain) was sequenced for a study of CXCR3 chemokines and chemotherapy response in bladder cancer. TCRdb re-analysed the PCR reads in MiXCR, keeping a single row per CDR3 protein. The table has 3,400 or so distinct CDR3 sequences, 25% to 30% seen once. V gave up 5 bases and J gave up 2 bases, with 15 bases separating them. Germline V gene lookup returns CDR1 SGHTA and CDR2 FQGNSA. The CDR3 is 15 amino acids. With regard to this clonotype: A far larger clone is a single base away, which makes a read error likely.

This chain connects TRBV7-2 to TRBJ2-5; perhaps TRBD2 as D (6 bases). This material was collected from a patient whose treatment included neoadjuvant chemotherapy. The source is a human donor with bladder cancer that did not respond to neoadjuvant chemotherapy. The CDR3 loop is CASSRMAGPQETQYF. The CDR3 coding sequence is TGTGCCAGCAGCCGAATGGCGGGACCTCAAGAGACCCAGTACTTC.